One and the same sample provided the 3 T cell receptor beta chains below, sequenced in a study of T-cell reconstitution after alpha-beta-depleted transplantation in children. Unique molecular identifiers were incorporated into the prepared TCRbeta library. TCRdb independently ran MiXCR on the PCR reads; one entry per CDR3 protein. The repertoire includes approximately 420,000 distinct CDR3 sequences, roughly a tenth of them detected once, and roughly 5% sits in the top ten. Sequences were derived from PBMCs from the stem cell graft donor, sampled from the stem cell graft. Every receptor here comes from a human donor who donated a stem cell graft to a child with acute myeloid leukemia.

This clonotype was counted ten times or more. This chain connects TRBV6-2 or TRBV6-3 to TRBJ2-1, with D tentatively TRBD1 (5 bases). Per germline, CDR1 MNHEY and CDR2 SVGEGT. The V end was cut by 2 bases, the J end by 2 bases, with 10 bases between. There are 15 residues in the CDR3. CDR3: CASSYDSRPYNEQFF. The DNA of the CDR3 is TGTGCCAGCAGTTACGACAGCCGTCCCTACAATGAGCAGTTCTTC.

This rearrangement joins TRBV6-1 to TRBJ1-5; D not resolved. The V and J ends lost 5 bases and 3 bases respectively, with 14 bases between them. CDR1 and CDR2 (germline): MNHNS, SASEGT. This CDR3 spans 15 amino acids. This CDR3 is CASSTTDRTNQPQHF. The CDR3 DNA sequence: TGTGCCAGCAGTACGACGGACCGCACCAATCAGCCCCAGCATTTT.

The chain carries TRBV18 and TRBJ2-2, with 7 bases identical to TRBD2. V lost 0 bases to trimming and J lost 5 bases; unmatched junction nucleotides: 3. Germline CDR1 is KGHSH and CDR2 is LQKENI. There are 15 residues in the CDR3. The CDR3 region is CASSPPIGGTGELFF. In nucleotides, the CDR3 is TGTGCCAGCTCACCACCAATCGGGGGGACCGGGGAGCTGTTTTTT.